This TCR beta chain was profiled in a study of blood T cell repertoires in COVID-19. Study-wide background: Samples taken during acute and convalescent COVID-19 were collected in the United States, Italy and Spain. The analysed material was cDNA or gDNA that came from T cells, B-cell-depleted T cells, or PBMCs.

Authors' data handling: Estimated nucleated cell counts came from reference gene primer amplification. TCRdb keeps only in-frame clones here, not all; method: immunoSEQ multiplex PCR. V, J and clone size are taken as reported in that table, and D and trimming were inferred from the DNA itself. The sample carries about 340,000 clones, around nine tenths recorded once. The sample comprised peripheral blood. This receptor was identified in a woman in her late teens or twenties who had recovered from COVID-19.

The CDR3 DNA reads as TGTGCCAGCAGCCCCCCGGCGGGGACCCAGTACTTC. It encodes CASSPPAGTQYF. The chain carries TRBV3-1 (or the pseudogene TRBV3-2) and TRBJ2-5, with D possibly being TRBD2 (5 bases). Germline CDR1 and CDR2: LGHDT and YNNKEL (reference sequence). This CDR3 spans 12 amino acids. V was clipped by 4 bases and J by 7 bases, with 10 bases between them.